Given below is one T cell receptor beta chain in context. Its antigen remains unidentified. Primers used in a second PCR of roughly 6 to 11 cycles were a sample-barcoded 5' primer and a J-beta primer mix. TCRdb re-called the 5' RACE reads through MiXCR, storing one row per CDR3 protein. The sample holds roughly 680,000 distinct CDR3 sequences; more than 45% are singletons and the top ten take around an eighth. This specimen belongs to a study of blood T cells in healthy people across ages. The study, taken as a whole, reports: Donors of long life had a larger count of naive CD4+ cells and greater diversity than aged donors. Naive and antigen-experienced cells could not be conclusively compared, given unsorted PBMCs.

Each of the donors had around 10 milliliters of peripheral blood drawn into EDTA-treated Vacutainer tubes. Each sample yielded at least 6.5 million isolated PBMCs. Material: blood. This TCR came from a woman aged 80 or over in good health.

The CDR3 loop reads CASSQEQRGRAKRYNEQFF. CDR3 DNA: TGTGCCAGCAGCCAAGAGCAGCGGGGGCGCGCAAAGCGATACAATGAGCAGTTCTTC. The V call is TRBV4-2, the J call TRBJ2-1; the match to TRBD2 covers 8 bases. J gave up 4 bases and V 0 bases, and 14 bases lay outside the gene matches. The CDR3 covers 19 residues. CDR1 is LGHNA and CDR2 is YNFKEQ in the germline V gene.